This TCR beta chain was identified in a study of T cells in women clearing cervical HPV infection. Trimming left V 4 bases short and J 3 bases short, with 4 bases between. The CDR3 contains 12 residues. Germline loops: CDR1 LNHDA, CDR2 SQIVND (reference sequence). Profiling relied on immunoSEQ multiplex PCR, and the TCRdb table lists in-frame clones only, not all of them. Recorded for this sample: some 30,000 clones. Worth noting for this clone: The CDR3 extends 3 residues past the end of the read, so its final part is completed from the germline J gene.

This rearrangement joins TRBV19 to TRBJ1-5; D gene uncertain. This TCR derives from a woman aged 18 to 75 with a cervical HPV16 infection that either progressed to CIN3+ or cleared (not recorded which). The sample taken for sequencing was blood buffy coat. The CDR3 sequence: CASSNINQPQHF. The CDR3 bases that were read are TGTGCCAGTAGTAATATCAATCAGCCC.